This section outlines one TCR beta chain sequence together with its context. Its antigen remains unidentified. The data derive from a study of vaccination and CD4 T cells after COVID-19. The study, taken as a whole, reports: Early timepoints after natural infection were not analyzed in these convalescent patients.

From germline, CDR1 is MNHEY and CDR2 SMNVEV (reference sequence). The CDR3 has 14 amino acids. Trimming removed 6 bases from V and 3 bases from J; junction bases left unmatched: 4. As to treatment: roughly 10-day PBMC culture with coronavirus spike peptide pools or control peptides (ViraFEST assay). Sequenced with the Oncomine TCR Beta short-read assay was DNA taken from cultured CD4+ T cells. Via MiXCR, TCRdb re-called the PCR reads, giving one row per CDR3 protein. Of about 12,000 distinct CDR3 sequences listed, about two thirds were seen once; the top ten hold around 14%. This clonotype was obtained from a human donor who had recovered from COVID-19. The chain has TRBV27 and TRBJ2-2, with 7 bases matching TRBD1. The sample consisted of CD4+ T cells from blood, cultured in vitro. The CDR3 region is CASRRGRDTGELFF. In DNA, the CDR3 is TGTGCCAGCAGGAGGGGGCGCGACACCGGGGAGCTGTTTTTT.